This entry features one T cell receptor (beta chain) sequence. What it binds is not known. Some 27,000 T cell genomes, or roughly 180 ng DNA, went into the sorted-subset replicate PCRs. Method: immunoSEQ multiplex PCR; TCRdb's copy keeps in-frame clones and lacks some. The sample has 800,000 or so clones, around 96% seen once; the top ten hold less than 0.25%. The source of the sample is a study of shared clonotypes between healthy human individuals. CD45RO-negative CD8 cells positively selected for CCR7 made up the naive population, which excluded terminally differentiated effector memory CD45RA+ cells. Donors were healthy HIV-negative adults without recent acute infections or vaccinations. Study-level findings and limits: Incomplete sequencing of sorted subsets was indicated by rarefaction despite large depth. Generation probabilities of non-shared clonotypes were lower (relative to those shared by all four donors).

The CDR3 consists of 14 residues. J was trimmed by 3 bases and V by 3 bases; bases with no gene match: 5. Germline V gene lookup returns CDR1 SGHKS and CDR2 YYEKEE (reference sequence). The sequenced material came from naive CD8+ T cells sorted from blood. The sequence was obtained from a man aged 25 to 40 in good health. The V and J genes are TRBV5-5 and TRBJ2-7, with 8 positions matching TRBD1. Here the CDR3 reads CASSWDRNSYEQYF. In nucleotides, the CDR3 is TGTGCCAGCAGCTGGGACAGGAACAGCTACGAGCAGTACTTC.